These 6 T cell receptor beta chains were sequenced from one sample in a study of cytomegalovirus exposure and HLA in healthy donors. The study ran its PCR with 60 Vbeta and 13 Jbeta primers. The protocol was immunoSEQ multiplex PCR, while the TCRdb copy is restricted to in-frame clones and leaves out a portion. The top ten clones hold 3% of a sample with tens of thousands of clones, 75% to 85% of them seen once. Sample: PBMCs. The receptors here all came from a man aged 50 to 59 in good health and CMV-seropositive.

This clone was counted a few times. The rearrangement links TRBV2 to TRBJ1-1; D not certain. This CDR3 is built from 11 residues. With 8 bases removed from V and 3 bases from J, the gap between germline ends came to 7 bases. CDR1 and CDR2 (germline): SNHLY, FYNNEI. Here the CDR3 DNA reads TGTGCCAGCGGGCTGGACACTGAAGCTTTCTTT. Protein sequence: CASGLDTEAFF.

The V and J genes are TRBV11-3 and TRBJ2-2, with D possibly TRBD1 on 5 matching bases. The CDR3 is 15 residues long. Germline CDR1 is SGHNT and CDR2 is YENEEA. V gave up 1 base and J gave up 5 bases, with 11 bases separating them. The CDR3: CASSLGQGRTGELFF. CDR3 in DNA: TGTGCCAGCAGCTTAGGCCAGGGCAGGACCGGGGAGCTGTTTTTT.

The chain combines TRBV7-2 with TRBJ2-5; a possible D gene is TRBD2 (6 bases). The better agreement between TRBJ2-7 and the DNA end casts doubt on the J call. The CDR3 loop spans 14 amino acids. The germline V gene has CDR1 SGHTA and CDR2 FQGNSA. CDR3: CASSLMRGGNEQYF. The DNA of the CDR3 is TGTGCCAGCAGCTTAATGAGGGGAGGAAACGAGCAGTACTTC.

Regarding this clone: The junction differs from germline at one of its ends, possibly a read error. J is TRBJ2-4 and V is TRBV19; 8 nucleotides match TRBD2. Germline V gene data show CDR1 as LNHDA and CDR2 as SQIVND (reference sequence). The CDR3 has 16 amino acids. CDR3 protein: CASSTGGTSGKNSQYF. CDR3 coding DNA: TGTGCCAGTAGTACCGGCGGGACTAGTGGGAAAAACAGTCAGTACTTC.

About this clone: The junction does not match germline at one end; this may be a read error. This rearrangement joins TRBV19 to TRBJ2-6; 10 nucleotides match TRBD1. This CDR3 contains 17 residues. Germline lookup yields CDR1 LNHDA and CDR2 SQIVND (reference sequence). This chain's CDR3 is CASSTGTGVSRANVLTF. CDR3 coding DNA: TGTGCCAGTAGTACCGGGACAGGGGTCTCTCGGGCCAACGTCCTGACTTTC.

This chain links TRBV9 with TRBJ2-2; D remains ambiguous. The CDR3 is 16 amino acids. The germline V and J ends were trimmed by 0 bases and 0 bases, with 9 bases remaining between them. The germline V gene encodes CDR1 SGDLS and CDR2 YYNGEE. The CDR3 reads CASSVGQTPNTGELFF. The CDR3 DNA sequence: TGTGCCAGCAGCGTAGGGCAAACGCCGAACACCGGGGAGCTGTTTTTT.